This is a list of T cell receptor beta chains from one sample in a study of blood T cells in healthy people across ages. Each CDR3 protein gets one entry after TCRdb re-called the 5' RACE reads with MiXCR. The repertoire holds under 2 million distinct CDR3 sequences, with 30% to 40% as singletons. The sample comprised blood. Every receptor here comes from a woman in her thirties in good health. CDR3s include the opening cysteine and the closing phenylalanine or tryptophan. The D gene is left open where the match is weak. Rows may omit the clone size; those that give it use once, few, many or a size class.

CDR3	DNA	size	D	V	J
CASSPRTEILFIKPQHF	TGTGCCAGCAGTCCTCGGACAGAAATTCTCTTTATCAAGCCCCAGCATTTT	-	-	TRBV2	TRBJ1-5
CASSSRRESTYNEQFF	TGTGCCAGCAGCTCCCGGCGGGAGTCCACCTACAATGAGCAGTTCTTC	-	TRBD2	TRBV7-9	TRBJ2-1
CASSTRTGIFGYF	TGTGCCAGCAGTACGAGGACAGGGATCTTTGGGTACTTC	few	TRBD1	TRBV28	TRBJ2-7
CASSPGTSSTDTRYF	TGTGCCAGCAGCCCCGGGACTAGCTCGACAGATACGCGGTATTTT	-	TRBD2	TRBV7-8	TRBJ2-3
CATSFRVGSDGYTF	TGTGCCACCAGCTTCCGAGTGGGGTCGGATGGCTACACCTTC	-	-	TRBV15	TRBJ1-2
CASSPTRQGRTYNEQFF	TGCGCCAGCAGTCCTACTCGACAGGGGAGGACCTACAATGAGCAGTTCTTC	-	TRBD1	TRBV23-1	TRBJ2-1
CATLPGQGRTEAFF	TGTGCCACTCTTCCGGGACAGGGTCGGACTGAAGCTTTCTTT	few	TRBD1	TRBV18	TRBJ1-1
CASSRSGTRITGNTIYF	TGTGCCAGCAGCCGTTCCGGGACGAGGATTACCGGAAACACCATATATTTT	-	-	TRBV3-1	TRBJ1-3
CSATPTGNYGYTF	TGCAGTGCGACACCGACAGGGAACTATGGCTACACCTTC	many	TRBD1	TRBV20-1	TRBJ1-2
CSARGLASDTQYF	TGCAGTGCTAGAGGACTAGCGTCAGATACGCAGTATTTT	-	TRBD2	TRBV20-1	TRBJ2-3
CASSLVRTSGVRDTQYF	TGTGCCAGCAGCTTAGTGAGGACTAGCGGGGTTCGAGATACGCAGTATTTT	-	TRBD2	TRBV7-2	TRBJ2-3
CASSPLLGGYSTDTQYF	TGTGCCAGCAGCCCCCTACTAGGGGGGTATAGCACAGATACGCAGTATTTT	few	-	TRBV3-1	TRBJ2-3
CASSYSTVKNYGYTF	TGTGCCAGCAGTTACTCGACGGTTAAAAACTATGGCTACACCTTC	few	-	TRBV6-2/TRBV6-3	TRBJ1-2
CASSLGAGTEGETQYF	TGTGCCAGCAGCTTGGGGGCCGGGACAGAGGGGGAGACCCAGTACTTC	few	TRBD1	TRBV7-9	TRBJ2-5
CASSLDASWAGGEQYF	TGCGCCAGCAGCTTGGATGCGTCTTGGGCGGGAGGAGAGCAGTACTTC	few	TRBD2	TRBV5-1	TRBJ2-5
CASSPRGSLYSNQPQHF	TGTGCCAGCAGTCCCCGGGGGAGCCTCTATAGCAATCAGCCCCAGCATTTT	-	-	TRBV27	TRBJ1-5
CSARGTGGRTDTQYF	TGCAGTGCTAGAGGGACAGGGGGAAGGACAGATACGCAGTATTTT	-	TRBD1	TRBV20-1	TRBJ2-3
CASSLPHNLALSTDTQYF	TGTGCCAGCAGCTTACCTCATAACCTAGCGCTTAGCACAGATACGCAGTATTTT	-	-	TRBV7-8	TRBJ2-3
CASSRRGGQSSYNEQFF	TGTGCCAGCAGTCGAAGAGGCGGGCAGAGCTCCTACAATGAGCAGTTCTTC	-	-	TRBV7-9	TRBJ2-1
CASSSQQGSGANVLTF	TGTGCCAGCAGCTCACAGCAGGGTTCCGGGGCCAACGTCCTGACTTTC	-	-	TRBV7-7	TRBJ2-6
CATSRDEVRSRGEKLFF	TGTGCCACCAGCAGAGATGAGGTCCGGTCTCGAGGGGAAAAACTGTTTTTT	few	-	TRBV15	TRBJ1-4
CAGSLGSGYTEAFF	TGTGCCGGCAGCTTAGGTTCGGGGTACACTGAAGCTTTCTTT	-	-	TRBV7-6	TRBJ1-1
CASSLSRTALYGYTF	TGTGCCAGCAGTTTATCCCGGACAGCACTCTATGGCTACACCTTC	-	-	TRBV27	TRBJ1-2
CAAERGDTGELFF	TGTGCCGCGGAGCGGGGGGACACCGGGGAGCTGTTTTTT	-	TRBD2	TRBV28	TRBJ2-2
CASSLAGTSGNEQYF	TGCGCCAGCAGCTTGGCCGGGACTAGCGGGAACGAGCAGTACTTC	-	TRBD2	TRBV5-1	TRBJ2-7
CSVEGSTGGGTDTQYF	TGCAGCGTTGAAGGGTCTACGGGGGGAGGCACAGATACGCAGTATTTT	many	TRBD2	TRBV29-1	TRBJ2-3
CASNPKVETIRTGNTEAFF	TGTGCCAGCAACCCAAAGGTAGAAACCATCAGGACAGGGAACACTGAAGCTTTCTTT	-	TRBD1	TRBV7-9	TRBJ1-1